The 30 T cell receptor beta chains reported below all come from one sample, sequenced in a study of blood T cells in healthy people across ages. With a J-beta primer mix and a sample-barcoded 5' primer, a second PCR ran about 6 to 11 cycles. MiXCR was run by TCRdb on the 5' RACE reads, yielding one entry per CDR3 protein. The table includes 800,000 to 900,000 distinct CDR3 sequences, around two thirds detected once. The material sequenced was blood. Every receptor here comes from a man younger than 45 in good health.

This sequence joins TRBV7-3 and TRBJ2-1, with 8 bases matching TRBD2. Germline lookup yields CDR1 SGHTA and CDR2 FQGTGA. The ends lost 5 bases at V and 10 bases at J; junction bases unmatched: 10. The CDR3 has 14 amino acids. The CDR3 coding sequence is TGTGCCAGCAGCGAGACGGGGGGGCTAGGGGAGCAGTTCTTC. It translates to CASSETGGLGEQFF.

The sample holds a few counts of this clonotype. The V call is TRBV20-1, the J call TRBJ2-3, with D perhaps TRBD1 or TRBD2 (6 bases each). CDR3 length: 15 residues. Germline CDR1 is DFQATT and CDR2 is SNEGSKA (reference sequence). V lost 1 base to trimming and J lost 2 bases, with 13 bases between them. CDR3 DNA: TGCAGTGCTAGAGTGGTGGGGGGCTACACAGATACGCAGTATTTT. Translation: CSARVVGGYTDTQYF.

There are a few counts of this clonotype. V gene TRBV4-2 combines with J gene TRBJ2-5; D perhaps matches TRBD2 (5 bases). In germline, CDR1 is LGHNA, CDR2 YNFKEQ. V dropped 1 base and J dropped 3 bases, with 9 bases sitting between them. The CDR3 consists of 14 residues. CDR3 bases: TGTGCCAGCAGCCAAGGGCTTAGCGAAGAGACCCAGTACTTC. Residues: CASSQGLSEETQYF.

Here the CDR3 reads CASSQEGASNQPQHF. CDR3 DNA sequence: TGCGCCAGCAGCCAAGAGGGGGCTAGCAATCAGCCCCAGCATTTT. V gene TRBV4-3 combines with J gene TRBJ1-5; perhaps TRBD1 as D (6 bases). Looked up from germline, CDR1 is LGHNA and CDR2 is YSLEER. CDR3 length equals 15 residues. The V and J ends lost 0 bases and 0 bases respectively, with 6 bases between them.

J is TRBJ2-5 and V is TRBV6-5, with a weak D call TRBD1 (5 bases). The V and J ends lost 8 bases and 5 bases respectively, with 15 bases between them. The CDR3 runs to 13 residues. The germline V gene encodes CDR1 MNHEY and CDR2 SVGAGI. CDR3 sequence reads: CASRGRVRETQYF. Written as DNA, the CDR3 is TGTGCCAGCCGCGGCAGGGTGAGGGAGACCCAGTACTTC.

The chain has TRBV3-1 and TRBJ1-6, with D possibly matching TRBD1 (5 bases). V dropped 5 bases and J dropped 4 bases, with 15 bases sitting between them. The CDR3 covers 16 residues. CDR1 and CDR2 (germline): LGHDT, YNNKEL (reference sequence). CDR3 nucleotides: TGTGCCAGCAGCTCTTCAAGGGACCCTTATAATTCACCCCTCCACTTT. Protein sequence: CASSSSRDPYNSPLHF. The complete variable domain, with remaining parts taken from reference TRBV3-1 and TRBJ1-6, reads DTAVSQTPKYLVTQMGNDKSIKCEQNLGHDTMYWYKQDSKKFLKIMFSYNNKELIINETVPNRFSPKSPDKAHLNLHINSLELGDSAVYFCASSSSRDPYNSPLHFGNGTRLTVT.

This clonotype was observed a handful of times. This rearrangement joins TRBV12-3 or TRBV12-4 to TRBJ1-1, with D unclear. V was cut by 6 bases and J by 7 bases, with 12 bases left in between. The CDR3 totals 12 residues. CDR3 sequence: CASSRTSVEAFF. CDR3 nucleotide sequence: TGTGCCAGCAGCCGCACTAGTGTTGAAGCTTTCTTT.

The V gene is TRBV28, the J gene TRBJ2-1; D is unclear. The CDR3 extends over 13 amino acids. The V and J ends lost 6 bases and 8 bases respectively, with 14 bases between them. Germline CDR1 is MDHEN and CDR2 is SYDVKM. This CDR3 reads CASRATATDEQFF. The CDR3 DNA reads as TGTGCCAGCAGGGCCACAGCGACGGATGAGCAGTTCTTC.

The CDR3 loop is CASSLNPVYGYTF. The CDR3 DNA reads TGTGCCAGCAGCTTAAACCCAGTCTATGGCTACACCTTC. The chain carries TRBV13 and TRBJ1-2; no firm D call. CDR1 and CDR2 (germline): PRHDT, FYEKMQ (reference sequence). This CDR3 is built from 13 residues. V was shortened by 2 bases and J by 4 bases, with 8 bases between the two germline ends. Filled out from reference TRBV13 and TRBJ1-2, the complete variable domain reads AAGVIQSPRHLIKEKRETATLKCYPIPRHDTVYWYQQGPGQDPQFLISFYEKMQSDKGSIPDRFSAQQFSDYHSELNMSSLELGDSALYFCASSLNPVYGYTFGSGTRLTVV.

This clonotype has a handful of counts. The chain is built from TRBV4-3 and TRBJ2-3; D unclear. V was pared by 1 base and J by 3 bases, with 17 bases between. CDR1 and CDR2 from the germline V gene are LGHNA and YSLEER. The length of the CDR3 is 17 residues. CDR3 in amino acids: CASSQAVFGVETDTQYF. The CDR3 coding sequence is TGCGCCAGCAGCCAAGCTGTGTTTGGGGTGGAGACAGATACGCAGTATTTT.

The V call is TRBV27, the J call TRBJ2-4; 10 bases align to TRBD1. CDR3 length: 14 amino acids. The germline V gene has CDR1 MNHEY and CDR2 SMNVEV (reference sequence). V dropped 5 bases and J dropped 13; count of bases not matched to a gene: 11. The CDR3, as DNA: TGTGCCAGCAGTAGAGGACAGGGGGTTGAGGGGCAGTACTTC. It specifies CASSRGQGVEGQYF.

The chain combines TRBV10-3 with TRBJ1-2, with D perhaps matching TRBD1 (5 bases). Trimming cost V 6 bases and J 0 bases, with 11 bases left between them. CDR3 length: 14 amino acids. Germline-derived CDR1 and CDR2 are ENHRY and SYGVKD. The CDR3 loop is CAISPRQTNYGYTF. The CDR3 DNA reads as TGTGCCATCAGCCCAAGACAGACTAACTATGGCTACACCTTC.

The chain joins TRBV27 to TRBJ2-7; weak D call: TRBD2 (6 bases). V lost 7 bases and J lost 6, with 19 bases in between. CDR3 length equals 14 residues. Germline CDR1 reads MNHEY; CDR2 reads SMNVEV (reference sequence). The DNA of the CDR3 is TGTGCCAGCACCAGCACGCGGGGTCCCTTCGAGCAGTACTTC. Protein sequence: CASTSTRGPFEQYF.

The chain links TRBV25-1 to TRBJ1-2; TRBD1 is a possible D gene (6 bases). Germline V gives CDR1 MGHDK, CDR2 SYGVNS. The V end lost 6 bases, the J end lost 2 bases, and 13 bases lay between the germline ends. This CDR3 comprises 14 residues. CDR3 region: CASRQQGVNYGYTF. The CDR3 DNA follows: TGTGCCAGCAGACAACAGGGAGTCAACTATGGCTACACCTTC.

The chain links TRBV27 to TRBJ2-1; 8 nucleotides align to TRBD2. The junction had 5 bases not matched to a gene; V was cut back by 7 bases and J by 9 bases. The CDR3 length is 12 residues. Germline V gene data show CDR1 as MNHEY and CDR2 as SMNVEV (reference sequence). The CDR3 region is CASTTRGGEQFF. The CDR3 DNA reads as TGTGCCAGCACCACCCGGGGGGGTGAGCAGTTCTTC.

This clonotype was picked up a small number of times. J is TRBJ1-2 and V is TRBV29-1; 8 bases fit TRBD1. This CDR3 is 13 amino acids long. Unmatched junction bases numbered 6, after V lost 6 bases and J lost 3 bases. Germline CDR1 reads SQVTM; CDR2 reads ANQGSEA. The DNA for the CDR3 is TGCAGCGTGCTTCTGACAGGGGACTATGGCTACACCTTC. It translates to CSVLLTGDYGYTF.

As to this clonotype: One junction end disagrees with the germline gene, perhaps due to a read error. The rearrangement links TRBV12-3 or TRBV12-4 to TRBJ2-5; the match to TRBD1 covers 10 bases. The CDR3 has 13 residues. CDR3 sequence reads: CAGSGDRGETQYF. The CDR3 DNA is TGTGCCGGCAGTGGGGACAGGGGCGAGACCCAGTACTTC.

In its sample, this clonotype was seen a few times. The chain recombines TRBV15 with TRBJ2-7, with TRBD2 matching over 10 bases. The V gene's germline CDR1 is LNHNV and CDR2 YYDKDF (reference sequence). This CDR3 spans 16 amino acids. Trimming cost V 1 base and J 4 bases; bases outside gene matches: 7. CDR3 sequence: CATSRGKAGGRYEQYF. In nucleotides, the CDR3 is TGTGCCACCAGCAGAGGGAAAGCGGGGGGGAGGTACGAGCAGTACTTC.

The V and J genes are TRBV5-1 and TRBJ2-3, with D possibly matching TRBD1 (5 bases). Trimming stripped 3 bases from V and 6 bases from J, with 17 bases between. From germline, CDR1 is SGHRS and CDR2 YFSETQ. This CDR3 comprises 15 residues. CDR3 in amino acids: CASSSNPTAEDTQYF. The CDR3 nucleotides read TGCGCCAGCAGCTCCAACCCGACAGCCGAGGATACGCAGTATTTT.

The chain couples TRBV20-1 to TRBJ1-2; maybe TRBD1 (5 bases). CDR1 is DFQATT, CDR2 SNEGSKA, per germline (reference sequence). The CDR3 is made up of 14 amino acids. The ends were cut back, 3 bases at V and 1 base at J, with 12 bases in the middle. CDR3 region: CSASRDRNNYGYTF. DNA of the CDR3: TGCAGTGCTAGCCGAGACAGAAATAACTATGGCTACACCTTC.

The chain carries TRBV6-1 and TRBJ2-5, with a tentative D call TRBD2 (6 bases). The closer fit of TRBJ2-7 to the DNA end suggests the J call may be wrong. Germline CDR1 MNHNS, CDR2 SASEGT. CDR3 length equals 16 residues. The DNA for the CDR3 is TGTGCCAGCAGTGAAGATAGTTTGTTAGCGGATTACGAGCAGTACTTC. Amino acids: CASSEDSLLADYEQYF.

This clonotype was detected only a few times. The rearrangement uses TRBV6-5 and TRBJ2-7; D unresolved. The length of the CDR3 is 13 residues. Trimming shortened V by 4 bases and J by 0 bases, and 7 bases separated the two germline ends. CDR1 and CDR2 (germline): MNHEY, SVGAGI. The CDR3 DNA is TGTGCCAGCAGTTGGGCGGCCTCCTACGAGCAGTACTTC. As protein: CASSWAASYEQYF.

The chain has TRBV29-1 and TRBJ2-3; D not resolved. CDR1 and CDR2 (germline): SQVTM, ANQGSEA. The V end lost 8 bases, the J end lost 2 bases, and 11 bases lay between the germline ends. This CDR3 contains 12 residues. CDR3 bases: TGCAGCCTCCTGGCCGTCACAGATACGCAGTATTTT. Its translation: CSLLAVTDTQYF.

This clonotype was seen at least ten times. The J gene is TRBJ2-1, the V gene TRBV29-1; D remains unclear. CDR1 and CDR2 from the germline V gene are SQVTM and ANQGSEA. Trimming stripped 6 bases from V and 10 bases from J, with 13 bases between. The CDR3 consists of 11 residues. CDR3: CSVSLLKEQFF. For the CDR3, the DNA is TGCAGCGTCTCGCTTTTGAAAGAGCAGTTCTTC.

Details on this clonotype: At one of its ends the junction is not consistent with the germline gene, which may arise from a read error. V is TRBV29-1 and J is TRBJ2-5; D remains ambiguous. Per germline, CDR1 SQVTM and CDR2 ANQGSEA. This CDR3 region has 13 residues. CDR3 amino acids: CSIEWGPQETQYF. In nucleotides, the CDR3 is TGCAGCATTGAATGGGGTCCCCAAGAGACCCAGTACTTC.

V gene TRBV12-3 or TRBV12-4 combines with J gene TRBJ1-6; D remains unclear. V gave up 4 bases and J gave up 8 bases, with 15 bases separating them. This CDR3 is built from 15 residues. CDR3 nucleotide sequence: TGTGCCAGCAGTTCGTCCGCGAGAAGAGATTCACCCCTCCACTTT. Protein: CASSSSARRDSPLHF.

CDR3 loop: CASSSTSDSPYNEQYF. The CDR3 nucleotides read TGCGCCAGCAGCTCTACATCGGACAGCCCCTACAATGAGCAGTACTTC. The rearrangement links TRBV5-1 to TRBJ2-1, with D tentatively TRBD1 (6 bases). The J call may be faulty, since TRBJ2-7 better matches the DNA end. CDR3 length: 16 residues. The germline V gene encodes CDR1 SGHRS and CDR2 YFSETQ.

This chain connects TRBV13 to TRBJ2-1, with no clear D. CDR3 length equals 15 residues. V was clipped by 1 base and J by 0 bases, with 7 bases between them. Germline assignment: CDR1 PRHDT and CDR2 FYEKMQ (reference sequence). CDR3 bases: TGTGCCAGCAGCTTAGAGGTCCACTCCTACAATGAGCAGTTCTTC. The encoded protein is CASSLEVHSYNEQFF.

The rearrangement joins TRBV2 to TRBJ2-7; D is perhaps TRBD1 (5 bases). The CDR3 extends over 12 amino acids. V was trimmed by 6 bases and J by 2 bases, leaving 8 bases between them. Germline loops: CDR1 SNHLY, CDR2 FYNNEI. The chain's CDR3 is CASRAGPYEQYF. The CDR3 nucleotides are TGTGCCAGCAGGGCAGGGCCCTACGAGCAGTACTTC.

V and J are TRBV9 and TRBJ2-2, with D possibly called TRBD1 or TRBD2 (6 bases each). The germline V gene encodes CDR1 SGDLS and CDR2 YYNGEE. This CDR3 comprises 15 residues. The V gene lost 2 bases and the J gene lost 7 bases, with 15 bases spanning the gap. CDR3 in amino acids: CASSVRAGHVGELFF. CDR3 DNA sequence: TGTGCCAGCAGCGTCAGGGCGGGACATGTCGGGGAGCTGTTTTTT. The whole variable domain, filled in from reference TRBV9 and TRBJ2-2, reads DSGVTQTPKHLITATGQRVTLRCSPRSGDLSVYWYQQSLDQGLQFLIQYYNGEERAKGNILERFSAQQFPDLHSELNLSSLELGDSALYFCASSVRAGHVGELFFGEGSRLTVL.